This entry lists 30 T cell receptor beta chains sequenced from one sample in a study of shared clonotypes between healthy human individuals. The assay was immunoSEQ multiplex PCR, and TCRdb's table has in-frame clones only and misses some. The data show millions of clones, with more than 80% seen just once and 0.39% held by the top ten. The sequenced sample was naive CD4+ T cells from PBMCs. As for subset: CD45RA+ positively selected. The receptors shown here come from a man aged 18-30 years in good health. Some clones in this sample may be carry-over from other donors' samples.

About this clone: Other DNA sequences within the sample encode an identical CDR3. The chain is built from TRBV29-1 and TRBJ2-4; 7 bases are shared with TRBD2. CDR1 and CDR2 (germline): SQVTM, ANQGSEA. The CDR3 totals 13 residues. The V gene end was trimmed by 6 bases and the J gene end by 0 bases; junction bases not matched to a gene: 2. The CDR3 nucleotides are TGCAGCGTCGGGGGGTTAGCCAAAAACATTCAGTACTTC. It yields the protein CSVGGLAKNIQYF.

This clone appeared once. The chain joins TRBV28 to TRBJ2-7, with D unclear. This CDR3 region has 14 residues. The V end lost 3 bases, the J end lost 3 bases, and 12 bases lay between the germline ends. Germline V CDR1 and CDR2: MDHEN, SYDVKM. Here the CDR3 DNA reads TGTGCCAGCAGTTTGAGTCTGGACCGCTACGAGCAGTACTTC. Encoded protein: CASSLSLDRYEQYF.

The J gene is TRBJ1-2, the V gene TRBV7-2, with 8 bases lining up with TRBD1. This CDR3 has 16 amino acids. Germline lookup yields CDR1 SGHTA and CDR2 FQGNSA. The J segment lost 3 bases and the V segment lost 5 bases, leaving 11 bases of the junction unmatched. Here the CDR3 reads CASSKYTTGGDYGYTF. DNA of the CDR3: TGTGCCAGCAGCAAATATACCACAGGGGGGGACTATGGCTACACCTTC.

V usage is TRBV14 and J usage is TRBJ1-1, with D maybe TRBD1 (5 bases). Per germline, CDR1 SGHDN and CDR2 FVKESK. The CDR3 sequence is 12 residues long. V was clipped by 3 bases and J by 6 bases, with 8 bases between them. The CDR3 here is CASSQQGAEAFF. In DNA form, the CDR3 reads TGTGCCAGCAGCCAGCAGGGCGCTGAAGCTTTCTTT.

The chain recombines TRBV7-9 with TRBJ2-7; 10 bases match TRBD2. The trim removed 0 bases at V and 0 bases at J, leaving 8 bases unmatched. Germline CDR1 is SEHNR and CDR2 is FQNEAQ (reference sequence). The CDR3 is made up of 18 amino acids. In DNA form, the CDR3 reads TGTGCCAGCAGCTTAGCCGCTAGCGGGAGATCGGGCTCCTACGAGCAGTACTTC. Translated, it gives CASSLAASGRSGSYEQYF.

The chain combines TRBV5-1 with TRBJ2-4, with 9 positions matching TRBD1. The CDR3 contains 18 residues. With V trimmed by 3 bases and J by 2 bases, 12 bases remained unmatched. Germline V lookup: CDR1 SGHRS, CDR2 YFSETQ. CDR3 sequence: CASSYYQQGAGTKNIQYF. The CDR3 nucleotides are TGCGCCAGCAGCTACTACCAACAGGGGGCAGGAACCAAAAACATTCAGTACTTC.

Only one count was recorded for this clone. This sequence joins TRBV5-1 and TRBJ2-5; D might be TRBD1 (7 bases). V lost 0 bases and J lost 2, with 14 bases in between. The CDR3 is 16 residues long. Germline V gives CDR1 SGHRS, CDR2 YFSETQ. In nucleotides, the CDR3 is TGCGCCAGCAGCTTGGCCAGGGGGGACCCGCAAGAGACCCAGTACTTC. Its translation is CASSLARGDPQETQYF. The variable domain in full, completed from reference TRBV5-1 and TRBJ2-5, reads KAGVTQTPRYLIKTRGQQVTLSCSPISGHRSVSWYQQTPGQGLQFLFEYFSETQRNKGNFPGRFSGRQFSNSRSEMNVSTLELGDSALYLCASSLARGDPQETQYFGPGTRLLVL.

The V call is TRBV5-1, the J call TRBJ1-5, with 7 bases lining up with TRBD1. Per the germline V gene, CDR1 is SGHRS and CDR2 is YFSETQ. Trimming took 4 bases from V and 3 from J; bases not matched to a gene: 22. CDR3 length: 20 residues. CDR3 amino acids: CASSPVLGQNLFCPNQPQHF. The CDR3 bases are TGCGCCAGCAGCCCTGTTTTGGGACAGAACCTTTTTTGTCCCAATCAGCCCCAGCATTTT.

This sequence joins TRBV5-1 and TRBJ2-3; the D gene could be TRBD1 or TRBD2 (5 bases each). The CDR3 length is 14 residues. Germline CDR1 and CDR2: SGHRS and YFSETQ. Trimming took off 4 bases at V and 5 bases at J, with 14 bases between the two ends. The CDR3 region has the DNA TGCGCCAGCAGCCCGGTCGGGGCGGAAGATACGCAGTATTTT. Amino acids: CASSPVGAEDTQYF.

This chain connects TRBV9 to TRBJ2-1; D perhaps matches TRBD2 (6 bases). Deletions cut 0 bases from V and 8 bases from J, with 12 bases between. This CDR3 comprises 14 residues. Per the germline V gene, CDR1 is SGDLS and CDR2 is YYNGEE. As DNA, the CDR3 is TGTGCCAGCAGCGTAGCATCTAGCGTCTATGAGCAGTTCTTC. This translates into CASSVASSVYEQFF. The whole variable domain, remainder taken from reference TRBV9 and TRBJ2-1, is DSGVTQTPKHLITATGQRVTLRCSPRSGDLSVYWYQQSLDQGLQFLIQYYNGEERAKGNILERFSAQQFPDLHSELNLSSLELGDSALYFCASSVASSVYEQFFGPGTRLTVL.

The rearrangement joins TRBV5-4 to TRBJ2-1; D is uncertain. With 2 bases removed from V and 3 bases from J, the gap between germline ends came to 6 bases. The CDR3 is made up of 13 amino acids. The germline V gene encodes CDR1 SGHNT and CDR2 YYREEE (reference sequence). In DNA, the CDR3 is TGTGCCAGCAGCTTTTTGATCTACAATGAGCAGTTCTTC. It specifies CASSFLIYNEQFF.

Concerning this clone itself: The same CDR3 also results from other DNA sequences found in this sample. The chain uses TRBV7-2 and TRBJ2-3; 7 nucleotides match TRBD1. The CDR3 contains 14 residues. Germline CDR1 is SGHTA and CDR2 is FQGNSA. V shed 2 bases, J shed 3 bases, and the junction held 2 bases outside the gene matches. The CDR3 DNA reads TGTGCCAGCAGCTTATCCAGGGGGACAGATACGCAGTATTTT. It encodes CASSLSRGTDTQYF.

This chain uses TRBV18 with TRBJ2-7; a weak D match, TRBD1 (5 bases). This CDR3 is built from 15 residues. The V gene lost 3 bases and the J gene lost 2 bases, with 14 bases spanning the gap. Germline values: CDR1 KGHSH, CDR2 LQKENI. The CDR3 nucleotides read TGTGCCAGCTCACCGGGGCAGAACGAAGCCTACGAGCAGTACTTC. Amino acids: CASSPGQNEAYEQYF.

The count of this clone is one. The chain employs TRBV6-1 and TRBJ2-5; D might be TRBD1 (5 bases). The CDR3 has 15 residues. V lost 8 bases to trimming and J lost 0 bases, with 16 bases between them. Germline V gives CDR1 MNHNS, CDR2 SASEGT. CDR3 amino acids: CASHNDRSYQETQYF. Here the CDR3 DNA reads TGTGCCAGCCATAACGACAGATCGTACCAAGAGACCCAGTACTTC.

A remark on this clone: The identical CDR3 is also encoded by other nucleotide sequences in the sample. The chain couples TRBV5-1 to TRBJ1-2, with D unclear. V lost 0 bases and J lost 4, with 7 bases in between. The CDR3 has 13 residues. Germline lookup yields CDR1 SGHRS and CDR2 YFSETQ. The chain's CDR3 is CASSLEVGYGYTF. The CDR3 region has the DNA TGCGCCAGCAGCTTGGAAGTGGGCTATGGCTACACCTTC.

The chain couples TRBV6-6 to TRBJ1-2; 7 positions match TRBD1. This CDR3 is built from 16 residues. Unmatched junction bases numbered 17, after V lost 6 bases and J lost 7 bases. Germline V gene sequence: CDR1 MNHNY, CDR2 SVGAGI (reference sequence). The CDR3 nucleotides are TGTGCCAGCAGCCTGCGGGACAGTAGCTACCTATCTGGCTACACCTTC. Translating gives CASSLRDSSYLSGYTF.

This chain connects TRBV10-3 to TRBJ2-7; D may match TRBD1 or TRBD2 (6 bases each). The CDR3 sequence is 16 residues long. Germline values: CDR1 ENHRY, CDR2 SYGVKD. The V end was cut by 5 bases, the J end by 0 bases, with 17 bases between. CDR3 sequence (DNA): TGTGCCATCAGTTCACGGAGGGGGGAATCCTCCTACGAGCAGTACTTC. Translation: CAISSRRGESSYEQYF.

This clone was seen only a few times. V usage is TRBV10-1 and J usage is TRBJ1-5, with 7 bases matching TRBD1. Germline trimming cut 7 bases from V and 0 bases from J; bases unmatched to any gene: 24. The CDR3 consists of 21 residues. In germline, CDR1 is WNHNN, CDR2 SYGVQD (reference sequence). CDR3 bases: TGCGCCAGCATGGGGCGACAGGGCCAAACCCAAACCCTTTATAGCAATCAGCCCCAGCATTTT. This encodes CASMGRQGQTQTLYSNQPQHF.

The genes are TRBV15 and TRBJ1-4; D is undetermined. Trimming shortened V by 5 bases and J by 8 bases, and 18 bases separated the two germline ends. The germline V gene has CDR1 LNHNV and CDR2 YYDKDF (reference sequence). The CDR3 is made up of 15 amino acids. The CDR3 is CATSGAFGEGEKLFF. Written as DNA, the CDR3 is TGTGCCACCAGCGGAGCATTTGGGGAGGGCGAAAAACTGTTTTTT. The complete variable domain, with remaining parts taken from reference TRBV15 and TRBJ1-4, reads DAMVIQNPRYQVTQFGKPVTLSCSQTLNHNVMYWYQQKSSQAPKLLFHYYDKDFNNEADTPDNFQSRRPNTSFCFLDIRSPGLGDTAMYLCATSGAFGEGEKLFFGSGTQLSVL.

The chain is built from TRBV7-9 and TRBJ1-2; a weak D match, TRBD1 (5 bases). Germline loops: CDR1 SEHNR, CDR2 FQNEAQ (reference sequence). V gave up 4 bases and J gave up 6 bases, with 18 bases separating them. The CDR3 loop spans 15 amino acids. The CDR3 DNA follows: TGTGCCAGCAGCTCGGGTGCCAGGGCCCTAGATGGCTACACCTTC. Protein: CASSSGARALDGYTF.

This chain links TRBV5-1 with TRBJ2-3, with D tentatively TRBD1 or TRBD2 (5 bases each). Trimming cost V 4 bases and J 4 bases, with 13 bases left between them. The CDR3 contains 14 residues. Germline V lookup: CDR1 SGHRS, CDR2 YFSETQ. CDR3 amino acids: CASSPGTYPDTQYF. In DNA form, the CDR3 reads TGCGCCAGCAGCCCAGGGACCTACCCAGATACGCAGTATTTT. Complete variable domain (other parts from reference TRBV5-1 and TRBJ2-3): KAGVTQTPRYLIKTRGQQVTLSCSPISGHRSVSWYQQTPGQGLQFLFEYFSETQRNKGNFPGRFSGRQFSNSRSEMNVSTLELGDSALYLCASSPGTYPDTQYFGPGTRLTVL.

The chain carries TRBV7-9 and TRBJ2-3; 10 bases map to TRBD2. Losses at the gene ends were 5 bases for V and 0 bases for J; bases not matched to a gene: 11. CDR1 and CDR2 (germline): SEHNR, FQNEAQ (reference sequence). This CDR3 has 18 residues. The CDR3 sequence: CASSRGASGSMSTDTQYF. The CDR3 nucleotides read TGTGCCAGCAGCCGGGGGGCTAGCGGGAGTATGAGCACAGATACGCAGTATTTT.

For this clone: The sample has other DNA sequences that encode this CDR3 too. The chain uses TRBV7-2 and TRBJ1-2; D remains ambiguous. The CDR3 extends over 12 amino acids. CDR1 SGHTA and CDR2 FQGNSA come from the germline V gene. Between the trimmed V and J ends, which lost 5 bases and 1 base, there was a span of 5 bases. This chain's CDR3 is CASSLLNYGYTF. The DNA for the CDR3 is TGTGCCAGCAGCCTACTTAACTATGGCTACACCTTC.

The CDR3 bases are TGTGCCAGCAGTTCATACTCTTGGCCGATACAGGGCTCCCCTAGCAATCAGCCCCAGCATTTT. Translating gives CASSSYSWPIQGSPSNQPQHF. The V and J genes are TRBV28 and TRBJ1-5; D possibly corresponds to TRBD1 (6 bases). V lost 4 bases and J lost 0, with 28 bases in between. There are 21 residues in the CDR3. Germline CDR1 reads MDHEN; CDR2 reads SYDVKM.

The chain combines TRBV27 with TRBJ2-7; D perhaps matches TRBD1 (5 bases). The CDR3 spans 13 residues. CDR1 is MNHEY and CDR2 is SMNVEV in the germline V gene (reference sequence). V lost 3 bases and J 1 base, leaving 7 bases between the germline ends. The CDR3 reads CASSLGQSYEQYF. CDR3 coding DNA: TGTGCCAGCAGTTTGGGGCAGTCCTACGAGCAGTACTTC.

The chain combines TRBV27 with TRBJ2-2, with TRBD1 identical over 8 bases. The V and J ends lost 2 bases and 8 bases, in that order; junction bases with no gene match: 7. This CDR3 is built from 15 residues. Germline values: CDR1 MNHEY, CDR2 SMNVEV (reference sequence). The CDR3 DNA is TGTGCCAGCAGTTTACAGGGGGCTATGTATGGGGAGCTGTTTTTT. It codes for CASSLQGAMYGELFF.

The V and J genes are TRBV29-1 and TRBJ2-5; unclear D gene. Germline values: CDR1 SQVTM, CDR2 ANQGSEA. This CDR3 is built from 13 residues. The ends were cut back, 2 bases at V and 4 bases at J, with 11 bases in the middle. The CDR3 region is CSVERNSRETQYF. The CDR3, as DNA: TGCAGCGTTGAAAGGAATAGCCGAGAGACCCAGTACTTC.

V is TRBV27 and J is TRBJ1-5, with D possibly TRBD1 on 5 matching bases. The ends were cut back, 6 bases at V and 4 bases at J, with 10 bases in the middle. The CDR3 contains 13 residues. CDR1 is MNHEY, CDR2 SMNVEV, per germline (reference sequence). CDR3 DNA: TGTGCCAGCAGGGGGCAGCTAAATCAGCCCCAGCATTTT. Translation gives CASRGQLNQPQHF.

As for this clone: The sample has other DNA sequences that encode this CDR3 too. The genes are TRBV5-1 and TRBJ1-1; possible D gene TRBD1, 5 bases. V lost 2 bases and J 5 bases, leaving 13 bases between the germline ends. Germline CDR1 SGHRS, CDR2 YFSETQ. The CDR3 spans 14 residues. The CDR3 region is CASSFSRGGTEAFF. The CDR3 region has the DNA TGCGCCAGCAGCTTTAGTCGGGGGGGTACTGAAGCTTTCTTT.

This CDR3 is CASSPRGQNVYNEKLFF. For the CDR3, the DNA is TGTGCCAGCAGCCCAAGAGGTCAGAACGTCTACAATGAAAAACTGTTTTTT. This chain joins TRBV7-2 and TRBJ1-4; no firm D call. Germline V gene lookup returns CDR1 SGHTA and CDR2 FQGNSA. Between the trimmed V and J ends, which lost 5 bases and 5 bases, there was a span of 21 bases. The CDR3 totals 17 residues.